Below, 8 T cell receptor beta chains from the same sample are listed, as sequenced in a study of blood T cell repertoires in COVID-19. Produced via immunoSEQ multiplex PCR; TCRdb's table is partial and in-frame only. In the table there are fewer than 25,000 clones, about 88% of which are singletons. The sequencing input was peripheral blood. All receptors come from a human donor with acute or convalescent COVID-19. The donor label of this sample is uncertain.

The genes are TRBV29-1 and TRBJ2-7, with D possibly matching TRBD1 (6 bases). The CDR3 extends over 13 amino acids. The germline CDR1 and CDR2 sequences are SQVTM and ANQGSEA. Trimming left V 5 bases short and J 6 bases short, with 17 bases between. CDR3: CSVRLSGGLEQYF. In DNA, the CDR3 is TGCAGCGTTCGATTGAGTGGGGGCCTCGAGCAGTACTTC.

V is TRBV9 and J is TRBJ2-1; 7 bases line up with TRBD2. Trimming at V came to 3 bases and at J to 15 bases, leaving 12 bases not matched to a gene. Looked up from germline, CDR1 is SGDLS and CDR2 is YYNGEE. The CDR3 length is 13 residues. The CDR3 DNA reads as TGTGCCAGCAGCGCTTCGGGGGGAGGCCCTGGGTTCTTC. Translated: CASSASGGGPGFF. Supplemented by reference TRBV9 and TRBJ2-1, the full variable domain reads DSGVTQTPKHLITATGQRVTLRCSPRSGDLSVYWYQQSLDQGLQFLIQYYNGEERAKGNILERFSAQQFPDLHSELNLSSLELGDSALYFCASSASGGGPGFFGPGTRLTVL.

The genes are TRBV18 and TRBJ2-7; TRBD1 agrees at 9 bases. V lost 3 bases to trimming and J lost 2 bases; unmatched junction nucleotides: 11. Germline-derived CDR1 and CDR2 are KGHSH and LQKENI. CDR3 length equals 17 residues. Here the CDR3 DNA reads TGTGCCAGCTCACCGAATCCACTAAGACAGGGGGCCTACGAGCAGTACTTC. It yields the protein CASSPNPLRQGAYEQYF.

The chain recombines TRBV9 with TRBJ2-7; TRBD1 matches 7 bases. Germline loops: CDR1 SGDLS, CDR2 YYNGEE. The CDR3 is made up of 16 amino acids. The J segment lost 0 bases and the V segment lost 4 bases, leaving 10 bases of the junction unmatched. The CDR3 spells CASSPRDSQSSYEQYF. In DNA, the CDR3 is TGTGCCAGCAGCCCTCGGGACAGCCAGAGCTCCTACGAGCAGTACTTC.

This chain joins TRBV15 and TRBJ2-5; D is perhaps TRBD1 (6 bases). CDR1 is LNHNV, CDR2 YYDKDF, per germline (reference sequence). The CDR3 consists of 16 residues. V was shortened by 3 bases and J by 5 bases, with 19 bases between the two germline ends. In DNA form, the CDR3 reads TGTGCCACCAGCAGTGAAGGTGCGCTCCAGGGGGAGACCCAGTACTTC. The encoded protein is CATSSEGALQGETQYF.

V gene TRBV5-4 combines with J gene TRBJ2-5; possibly TRBD1 for D (6 bases). CDR3 length equals 13 residues. CDR1 and CDR2 (germline): SGHNT, YYREEE (reference sequence). V was shortened by 1 base and J by 7 bases, with 11 bases between the two germline ends. The CDR3 DNA sequence: TGTGCCAGCAGCTTGAAGGGGGAAGGGACCCAGTACTTC. It codes for CASSLKGEGTQYF.

The chain is built from TRBV5-1 and TRBJ1-1, with 9 bases fitting TRBD1. This CDR3 region has 16 residues. Germline values: CDR1 SGHRS, CDR2 YFSETQ. With 7 bases clipped from V and 0 bases from J, the junction kept 10 bases outside the gene matches. This CDR3 is CASRSRTGDLNTEAFF. In DNA, the CDR3 is TGCGCCAGCCGCAGTAGGACAGGGGACTTGAACACTGAAGCTTTCTTT.

The chain links TRBV19 to TRBJ1-4; the match to TRBD1 covers 7 bases. From germline, CDR1 is LNHDA and CDR2 SQIVND (reference sequence). The CDR3 spans 16 residues. The V gene end was trimmed by 8 bases and the J gene end by 9 bases; junction bases not matched to a gene: 18. The CDR3 protein is CASRDRASSSSKKLFF. CDR3 DNA sequence: TGTGCCAGTCGTGACAGGGCGTCGTCTTCTTCTAAAAAACTGTTTTTT.